The 4 T cell receptor beta chains given below trace back to one sample, sequenced in a study of T-cell reconstitution after alpha-beta-depleted transplantation in children (dated by TCRdb to 2015 to 2016). The sample's treatment or condition label, in plain terms: allogeneic hematopoietic cell transplantation with graft depleted of TCRalphabeta T cells and CD19 B cells. Libraries were constructed by PCR. The sequencer listed for this sample is Illumina HiSeq 2500. TCR libraries were prepared with molecular barcoding, using unique molecular identifiers to normalize TCRbeta repertoire quantification. TCRdb redid the processing of the public reads, applying fastp at Q25 and MiXCR, and retained in-frame beta chains. Rows matching on CDR3 protein sequence are summarized as one entry with the most common DNA and genes. The sample records about 980,000 distinct CDR3 sequences, under 30% of which are singletons. The ten biggest clones cover roughly 27% of the sample.

The sample in question was PBMCs, mostly from graft donor cells, obtained 360 days after TCRalphabeta/CD19-depleted stem cell transplant. The receptors shown here come from a boy under three years old who had a stem cell transplant for SCID, so the T cells may come from the graft donor.

This clonotype turned up a few times. This chain joins TRBV20-1 and TRBJ1-3; a possible D gene is TRBD1 (6 bases). The CDR3 covers 14 residues. Germline V gene lookup returns CDR1 DFQATT and CDR2 SNEGSKA (reference sequence). The CDR3 bases are TGCAGCACACAGGGTCCTTCCCGTGGAAACACCATATATTTT. It translates to CSTQGPSRGNTIYF.

This clonotype has more than one count but fewer than ten. The rearrangement uses TRBV7-6 and TRBJ1-6, with D possibly matching TRBD1 (6 bases). Trimming removed 4 bases from V and 11 bases from J, with 15 bases in between. The V gene's germline CDR1 is SGHVS and CDR2 FNYEAQ. The CDR3 spans 14 residues. The CDR3 here is CASSSDRSVTPLHF. In DNA, the CDR3 is TGTGCCAGCAGCTCAGACAGGTCGGTGACACCCCTCCACTTT.

The rearrangement uses TRBV11-2 and TRBJ2-2; 11 positions match TRBD1. Germline CDR1 SGHAT, CDR2 FQNNGV. The CDR3 is 17 residues long. With 5 bases clipped from V and 5 bases from J, the junction kept 10 bases outside the gene matches. CDR3 DNA: TGTGCCAGCAGCCCCCATCCCGGACAGGGGGCGACCGGGGAGCTGTTTTTT. It yields the protein CASSPHPGQGATGELFF.

This clonotype showed up just a few times. In nucleotides, the CDR3 is TGTGCCAGCAGCCCTAGGAGGGACTATGGCTACACCTTC. Its protein is CASSPRRDYGYTF. This rearrangement joins TRBV3-1 to TRBJ1-2; D is uncertain. The V gene lost 4 bases and the J gene lost 3 bases, with 9 bases spanning the gap. CDR1 is LGHDT, CDR2 YNNKEL, per germline (reference sequence). The CDR3 loop spans 13 amino acids.